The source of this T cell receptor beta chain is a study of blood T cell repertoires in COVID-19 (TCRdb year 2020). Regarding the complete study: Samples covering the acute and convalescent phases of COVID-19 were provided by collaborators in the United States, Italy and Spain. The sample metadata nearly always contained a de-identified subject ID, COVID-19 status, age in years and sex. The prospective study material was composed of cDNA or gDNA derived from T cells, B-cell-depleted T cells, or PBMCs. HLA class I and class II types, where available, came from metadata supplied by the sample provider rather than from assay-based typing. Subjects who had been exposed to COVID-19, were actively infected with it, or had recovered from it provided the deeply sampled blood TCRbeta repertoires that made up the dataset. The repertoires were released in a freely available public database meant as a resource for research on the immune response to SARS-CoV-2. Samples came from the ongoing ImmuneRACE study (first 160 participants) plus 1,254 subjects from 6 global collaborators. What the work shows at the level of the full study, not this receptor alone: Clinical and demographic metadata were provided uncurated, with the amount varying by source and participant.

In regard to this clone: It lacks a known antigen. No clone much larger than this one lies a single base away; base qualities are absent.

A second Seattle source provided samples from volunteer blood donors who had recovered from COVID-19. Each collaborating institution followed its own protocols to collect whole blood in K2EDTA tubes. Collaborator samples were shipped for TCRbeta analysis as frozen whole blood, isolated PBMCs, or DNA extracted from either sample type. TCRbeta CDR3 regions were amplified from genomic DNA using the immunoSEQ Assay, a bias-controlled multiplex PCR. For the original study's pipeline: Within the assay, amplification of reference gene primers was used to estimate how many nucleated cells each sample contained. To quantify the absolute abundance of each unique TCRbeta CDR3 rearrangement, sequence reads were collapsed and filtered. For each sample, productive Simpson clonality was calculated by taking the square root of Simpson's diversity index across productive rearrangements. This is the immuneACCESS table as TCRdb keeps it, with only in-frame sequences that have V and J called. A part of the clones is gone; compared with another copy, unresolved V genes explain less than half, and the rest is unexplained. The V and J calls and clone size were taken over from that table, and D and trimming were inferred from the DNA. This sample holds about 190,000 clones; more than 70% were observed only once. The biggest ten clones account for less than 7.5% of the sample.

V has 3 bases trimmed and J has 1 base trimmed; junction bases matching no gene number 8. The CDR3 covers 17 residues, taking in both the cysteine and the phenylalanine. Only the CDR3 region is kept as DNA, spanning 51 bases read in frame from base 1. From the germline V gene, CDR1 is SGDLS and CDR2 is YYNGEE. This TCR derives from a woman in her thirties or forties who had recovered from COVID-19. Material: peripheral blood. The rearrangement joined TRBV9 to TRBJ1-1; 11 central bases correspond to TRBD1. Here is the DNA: TGTGCCAGCAGCGACGGGACAGGGGGGGCTAGGAACACTGAAGCTTTCTTT. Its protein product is CASSDGTGGARNTEAFF.